The T cell receptor beta chain described here comes from a study of CD8 T cells in Susac syndrome. Notes on the study in general: TCR sequencing and HLA analysis covered a relatively small number of individuals.

This CDR3 is built from 15 residues. Germline loops: CDR1 SNHLY, CDR2 FYNNEI. V lost 3 bases, J lost 0 bases, and 11 bases lay in between. Sequencing of TCR beta drew on CD8+ and CD4+ T cells from blood. The CD8+ and CD4+ T cells were negatively isolated, with the TEMRA cells enriched by FACS. Random hexamers were used to reverse transcribe an amount of about 0.5 to 1 ug RNA. Multiplex PCR with immunoSEQ amplified the TCR beta CDR3 across 54 Vbeta and 13 Jbeta. TCRdb redid the calling of the immunoSEQ multiplex PCR reads with MiXCR, one entry per CDR3 protein. Of about 300,000 distinct CDR3 sequences in the sample, 75% to 90% were seen once. In regard to this clonotype: Its antigen is not known.

The source material was CD8+ T cells from PBMCs. This chain uses TRBV2 with TRBJ1-2; D unclear. The TCR sequence derives from a human donor with multiple sclerosis. CDR3: CASSETPTANYGYTF. The CDR3 DNA reads TGTGCCAGCAGTGAGACCCCTACCGCTAACTATGGCTACACCTTC.